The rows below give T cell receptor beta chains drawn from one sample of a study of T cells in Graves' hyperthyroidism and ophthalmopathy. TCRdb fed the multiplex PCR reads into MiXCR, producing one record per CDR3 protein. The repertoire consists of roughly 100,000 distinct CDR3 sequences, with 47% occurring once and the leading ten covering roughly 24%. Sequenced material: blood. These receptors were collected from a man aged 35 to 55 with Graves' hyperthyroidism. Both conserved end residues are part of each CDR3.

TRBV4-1	CASSQDPRRPSSYNEQFF
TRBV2	CASSVTMNTEAFF
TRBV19	CASSISHGTVQETQHF
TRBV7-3	CASSLVSGFEQYF
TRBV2	CARSGQGSMAFF
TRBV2	CASSDETQYF
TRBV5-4	CASSLHGSIGQEKLFF
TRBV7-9	CASATGTGYEQYF
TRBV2	CASSEVGKGPGTGELFF
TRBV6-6	CASSLPQSSGNTIYF
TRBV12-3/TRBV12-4	CASSLGDF
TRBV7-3	CASSVEKGHLATDTQYF
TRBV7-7	CASSPGSVATEAFF
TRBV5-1	CASSLGPGGEYEQYF